These T cell receptor beta chains were read from a single sample in a study of identical twins. TCRdb fed the 5' RACE reads into MiXCR, producing one record per CDR3 protein. The data show 120,000 to 150,000 distinct CDR3 sequences, 3% to 4% seen once. What was sequenced was memory T cells sorted from blood. These receptors were collected from a man between 18 and 35 years old in good health. The CDR3 runs from the conserved cysteine through the conserved F or W. Each record gives: V gene, clone size, D gene, J gene, CDR3 DNA, CDR3 protein. D genes are given only for firm matches. Expanded clones get a size class; other rows say once, few or many, or leave the size out.

TRBV7-9,many,TRBD1,TRBJ1-2,TGTGCCAGCAGCCCGGGTCTGGGACAGGACTATGGCTACACCTTC,CASSPGLGQDYGYTF
TRBV9,many,.,TRBJ2-5,TGTGCCAGCAGCCGAACAGGGCAGGAGACCCAGTACTTC,CASSRTGQETQYF
TRBV19,few,.,TRBJ1-5,TGTGCCAGTAGGCCTCAAAGGGCTAGCAATCAGCCCCAGCATTTT,CASRPQRASNQPQHF
TRBV27,once,.,TRBJ1-1,TGTGCCAGCAGTTCCGACCATAAAATCGAAGCTTTCTTT,CASSSDHKIEAFF
TRBV5-6,many,.,TRBJ2-3,TGTGCCAGCAGTTACGGGACTCCCACGGATACGCAGTATTTT,CASSYGTPTDTQYF
TRBV3-1,many,TRBD1,TRBJ1-6,TGTGCCAGCCGGTATGGGACAGGAAATTCACCCCTCCACTTT,CASRYGTGNSPLHF
TRBV2,many,TRBD1,TRBJ1-2,TGTGCCAGCAGCTCCGGGACAGGGGGCAACTATGGCTACACCTTC,CASSSGTGGNYGYTF
TRBV7-9,.,.,TRBJ2-1,TGTGCCAGCACCCAAGACTTGCTAAGCTCCTACAATGAGCAGTTCTTC,CASTQDLLSSYNEQFF
TRBV4-2,many,.,TRBJ2-4,TGTGCCAGCAGCCAAGATACCGGACGGATTCAGTACTTC,CASSQDTGRIQYF
TRBV12-3/TRBV12-4,many,.,TRBJ1-5,TGTGCCAGCAGTTTTGGGACAAGTAATCAGCCCCAGCATTTT,CASSFGTSNQPQHF
TRBV10-3,many,TRBD1,TRBJ2-7,TGTGCCATCAGTGAGACGGACAGGGGTGACTACGAGCAGTACTTC,CAISETDRGDYEQYF